A selection of T cell receptor beta chains follows, all from one sample in a study of blood T cell repertoires in COVID-19. The protocol was immunoSEQ multiplex PCR, while the TCRdb copy is restricted to in-frame clones and leaves out a portion. The sample lists some 270,000 clones; 80% to 85% were seen once. The sequenced sample was PBMCs or T cells enriched from blood (not recorded which). All receptors derive from a man over 45 who had recovered from COVID-19. The CDR3 runs from the conserved cysteine through the conserved F or W. Only part of the rows carry a size: once, few, many, or a class if the clone is expanded.

16	TRBV28	few	TRBJ2-1	CASSSPTSPAGNEQFF
14	TRBV3-1/TRBV3-2	.	TRBJ2-1	CASSLGLANNEQFF
11	TRBV2	.	TRBJ2-7	CASRSFYEQYF
13	TRBV6-5	.	TRBJ2-7	CASSQGNPYEQYF
15	TRBV5-1	.	TRBJ1-5	CASSLETGRNQPQHF
13	TRBV20-1	.	TRBJ2-7	CSASLTSAYEQYF
14	TRBV28	.	TRBJ1-4	CASKRQGVGEKLFF
15	TRBV2	few	TRBJ1-2	CASSAGTGGNYGYTF
14	TRBV18	.	TRBJ2-7	CASSPLDSQGEQYF
15	TRBV13	once	TRBJ2-7	CASSLSRDYPYEQYF
22	TRBV23-1	once	TRBJ2-1	CASSQSFDSPKTSGKTDYEQFF
14	TRBV7-6	.	TRBJ2-7	CASSLGGGSYEQYF
15	TRBV7-8	.	TRBJ2-7	CASSLVSLASYEQYF
11	TRBV12-3/TRBV12-4	once	TRBJ1-2	CASSLTGGYTF
14	TRBV4-2	once	TRBJ2-7	CASSATGATYEQYF
18	TRBV4-2	.	TRBJ2-5	CASSQDIWVGSGSQTQYF
14	TRBV11-2	.	TRBJ2-7	CASSLRQGGYEQYF
17	TRBV30	few	TRBJ1-1	CAWGIFQGGSRNTEAFF
12	TRBV28	.	TRBJ1-2	CASSTQPYGYTF
18	TRBV6-1	.	TRBJ1-5	CASSKGTGGAGSNQPQHF
15	TRBV2	.	TRBJ1-1	CASRRESGLGTEAFF
11	TRBV29-1	.	TRBJ1-2	CSVDLDYGYTF
17	TRBV5-4	.	TRBJ2-4	CASSGGGDTGAKNIQYF
15	TRBV7-8	few	TRBJ2-7	CASSLVGSGGYEQYF
17	TRBV19	.	TRBJ1-5	CASSMGQSRGSNQPQHF
12	TRBV11-3	.	TRBJ2-7	CASSAGQGLQYF
15	TRBV30	.	TRBJ2-5	CAWNPGRGGQETQYF
14	TRBV3-1/TRBV3-2	once	TRBJ1-5	CASSTGFAEQPQHF
11	TRBV27	.	TRBJ2-7	CAAGRPYEQYF
15	TRBV28	once	TRBJ1-6	CASSFFARGNSPLHF
14	TRBV19	.	TRBJ2-7	CASSSGDISYEQYF
15	TRBV3-1/TRBV3-2	.	TRBJ2-7	CASSPISGVAREQYF
14	TRBV6-2/TRBV6-3	.	TRBJ2-5	CASSAGTLGKTQYF
13	TRBV4-2	.	TRBJ1-6	CASSQAGNSPLHF
14	TRBV9	once	TRBJ2-4	CASSNSGRENIQYF
14	TRBV10-1	.	TRBJ1-1	CASSEVREDTEAFF
17	TRBV5-4	.	TRBJ2-3	CASSLVGRGVSTDTQYF
14	TRBV12-5	.	TRBJ1-5	CASGGAGVDQPQHF
12	TRBV7-8	.	TRBJ1-2	CASSPGGDGYTF
15	TRBV5-8	.	TRBJ2-3	CASSTSSGSTDTQYF
13	TRBV7-9	.	TRBJ2-1	CASSFRRSNEQFF
14	TRBV7-9	.	TRBJ2-7	CASSSTGPSYEQYF
17	TRBV6-2/TRBV6-3	.	TRBJ1-6	CASSREAQKSYNSPLHF
11	TRBV28	.	TRBJ1-2	CASRRVHGYTF
14	TRBV11-2	.	TRBJ2-7	CASTAWTGGGEQYF
16	TRBV11-3	.	TRBJ2-1	CASSPLTSGGGDEQFF
13	TRBV5-4	.	TRBJ1-1	CASSLASNTEAFF